The subject of this entry is one TCR beta chain. This sample is drawn from a study of blood T cell repertoires in COVID-19. Study overall: COVID-19 samples, acute and convalescent, were from the United States, Italy and Spain.

J lost 2 bases, V lost 0 bases, and 7 bases had no gene match. This CDR3 is 16 amino acids long. Germline CDR1 reads SGHRS; CDR2 reads YFSETQ. The table came from immunoSEQ multiplex PCR; TCRdb's copy has only in-frame clones and leaves some out. This sample has about 260,000 clones, with approximately 91% found just once. Seattle's cohort entered during active infection and was followed longitudinally. The genes are TRBV5-1 and TRBJ2-5; 7 nucleotides match TRBD1. Material: peripheral blood. This clonotype was sampled from a person under 35 with COVID-19, enrolled during active disease. The CDR3: CASSLGSGTAQETQYF. CDR3 nucleotide sequence: TGCGCCAGCAGCTTGGGATCGGGGACAGCACAAGAGACCCAGTACTTC.